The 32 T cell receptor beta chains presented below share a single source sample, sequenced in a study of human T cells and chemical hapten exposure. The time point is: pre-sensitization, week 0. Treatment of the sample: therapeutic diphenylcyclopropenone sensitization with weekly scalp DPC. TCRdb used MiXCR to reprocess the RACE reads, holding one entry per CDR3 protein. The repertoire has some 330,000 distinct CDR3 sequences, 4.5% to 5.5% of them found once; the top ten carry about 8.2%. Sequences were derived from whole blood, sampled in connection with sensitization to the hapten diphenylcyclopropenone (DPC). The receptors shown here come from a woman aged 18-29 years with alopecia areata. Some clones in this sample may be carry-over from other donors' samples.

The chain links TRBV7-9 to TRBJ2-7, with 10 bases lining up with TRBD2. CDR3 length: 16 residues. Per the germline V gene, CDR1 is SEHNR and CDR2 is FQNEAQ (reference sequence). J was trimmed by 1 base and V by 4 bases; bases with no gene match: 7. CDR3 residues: CASSSSGTSESYEQYF. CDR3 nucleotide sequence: TGTGCCAGCAGCTCGTCCGGGACTAGCGAATCCTACGAGCAGTACTTC.

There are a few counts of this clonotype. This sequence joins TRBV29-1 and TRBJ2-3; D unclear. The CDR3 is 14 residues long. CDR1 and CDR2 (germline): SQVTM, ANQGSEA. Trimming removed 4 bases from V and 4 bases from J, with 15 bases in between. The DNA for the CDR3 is TGCAGCGTTGCCCTGGTTTCTGGCGCAGATACGCAGTATTTT. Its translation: CSVALVSGADTQYF.

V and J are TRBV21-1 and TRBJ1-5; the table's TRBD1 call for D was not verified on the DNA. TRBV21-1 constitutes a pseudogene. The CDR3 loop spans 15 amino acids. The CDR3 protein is CASSKAGAGNQPQHF. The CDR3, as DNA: TGTGCCAGCAGCAAAGCAGGGGCCGGCAATCAGCCCCAGCATTTT.

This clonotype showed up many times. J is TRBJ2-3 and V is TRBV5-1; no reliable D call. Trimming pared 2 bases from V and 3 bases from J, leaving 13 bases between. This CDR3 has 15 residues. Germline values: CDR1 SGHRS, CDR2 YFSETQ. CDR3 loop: CASSFLGLSTDTQYF. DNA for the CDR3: TGCGCCAGCAGCTTCCTAGGGCTGTCGACAGATACGCAGTATTTT.

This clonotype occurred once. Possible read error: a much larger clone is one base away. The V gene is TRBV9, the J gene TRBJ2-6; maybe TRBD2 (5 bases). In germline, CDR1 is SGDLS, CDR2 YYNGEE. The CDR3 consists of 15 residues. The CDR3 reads CASSVGRSVANVLTF. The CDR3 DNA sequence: TGTGCCAGCAGCGTAGGGAGGTCTGTGGCCAACGTCCTGACTTTC.

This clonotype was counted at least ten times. The CDR3 reads CASSVGDYGGNQPQHF. Written as DNA, the CDR3 is TGTGCCAGCAGTGTAGGGGATTACGGTGGCAATCAGCCCCAGCATTTT. V usage is TRBV2 and J usage is TRBJ1-5, with D possibly being TRBD1 (5 bases). Germline V gene sequence: CDR1 SNHLY, CDR2 FYNNEI. The CDR3 length is 16 residues. Between the trimmed V and J ends, which lost 4 bases and 2 bases, there was a span of 15 bases.

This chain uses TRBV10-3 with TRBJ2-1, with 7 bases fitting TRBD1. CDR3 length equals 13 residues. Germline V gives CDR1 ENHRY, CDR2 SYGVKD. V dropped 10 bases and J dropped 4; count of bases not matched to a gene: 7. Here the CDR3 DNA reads TGTGCCACCGGGGACAGCCTTTACAATGAGCAGTTCTTC. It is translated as CATGDSLYNEQFF.

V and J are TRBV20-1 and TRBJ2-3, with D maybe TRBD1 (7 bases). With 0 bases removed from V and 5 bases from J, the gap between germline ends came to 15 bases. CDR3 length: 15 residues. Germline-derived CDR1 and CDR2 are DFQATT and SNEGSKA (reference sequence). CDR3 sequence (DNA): TGCAGTGCTAGAGATCGGAGGGGGCCAGGAGATACGCAGTATTTT. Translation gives CSARDRRGPGDTQYF.

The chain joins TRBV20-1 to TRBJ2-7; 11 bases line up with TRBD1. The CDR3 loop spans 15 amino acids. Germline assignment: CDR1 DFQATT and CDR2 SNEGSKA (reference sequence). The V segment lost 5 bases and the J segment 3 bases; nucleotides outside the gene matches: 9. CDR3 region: CSAGTPGQGVYEQYF. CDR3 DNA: TGCAGTGCTGGAACCCCGGGACAGGGGGTCTACGAGCAGTACTTC.

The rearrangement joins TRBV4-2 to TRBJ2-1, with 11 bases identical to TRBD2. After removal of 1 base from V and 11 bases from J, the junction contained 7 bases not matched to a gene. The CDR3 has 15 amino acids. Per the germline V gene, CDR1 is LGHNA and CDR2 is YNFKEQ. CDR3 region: CASSQGNSGGGKQFF. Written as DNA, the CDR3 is TGTGCCAGCAGCCAAGGAAATAGCGGGGGGGGTAAGCAGTTCTTC.

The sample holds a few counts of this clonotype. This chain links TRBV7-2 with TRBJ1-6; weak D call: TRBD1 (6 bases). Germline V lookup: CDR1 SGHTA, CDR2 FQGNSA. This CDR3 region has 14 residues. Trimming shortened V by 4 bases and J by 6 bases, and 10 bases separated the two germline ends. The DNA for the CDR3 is TGTGCCAGCAGCTACGGGACATCTAATTCACCCCTCCACTTT. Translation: CASSYGTSNSPLHF.

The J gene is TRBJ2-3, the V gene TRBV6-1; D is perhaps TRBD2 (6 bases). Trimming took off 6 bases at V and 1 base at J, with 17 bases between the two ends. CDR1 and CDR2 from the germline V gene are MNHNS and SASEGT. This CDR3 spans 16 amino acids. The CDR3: CASSAPIGEGTDTQYF. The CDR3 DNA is TGTGCCAGCAGCGCCCCAATAGGGGAGGGCACAGATACGCAGTATTTT.

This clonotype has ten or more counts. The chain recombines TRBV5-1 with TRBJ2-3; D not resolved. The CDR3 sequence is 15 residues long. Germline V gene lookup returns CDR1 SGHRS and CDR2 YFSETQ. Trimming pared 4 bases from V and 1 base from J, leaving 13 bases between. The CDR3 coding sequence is TGCGCCAGCAGCCTACAACCTAGGGGCACAGATACGCAGTATTTT. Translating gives CASSLQPRGTDTQYF.

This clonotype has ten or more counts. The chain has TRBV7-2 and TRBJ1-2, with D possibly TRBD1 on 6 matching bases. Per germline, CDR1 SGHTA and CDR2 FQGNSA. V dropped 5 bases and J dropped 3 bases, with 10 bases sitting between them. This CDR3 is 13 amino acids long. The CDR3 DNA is TGTGCCAGCAGCGGTGGGGGCTACTATGGCTACACCTTC. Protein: CASSGGGYYGYTF.

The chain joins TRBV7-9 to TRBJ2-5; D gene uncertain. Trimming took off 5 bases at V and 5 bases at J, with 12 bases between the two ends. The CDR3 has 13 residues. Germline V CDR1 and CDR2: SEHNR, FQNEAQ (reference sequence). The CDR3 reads CASSPFGRETQYF. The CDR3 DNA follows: TGTGCCAGCAGCCCCTTTGGACGGGAGACCCAGTACTTC.

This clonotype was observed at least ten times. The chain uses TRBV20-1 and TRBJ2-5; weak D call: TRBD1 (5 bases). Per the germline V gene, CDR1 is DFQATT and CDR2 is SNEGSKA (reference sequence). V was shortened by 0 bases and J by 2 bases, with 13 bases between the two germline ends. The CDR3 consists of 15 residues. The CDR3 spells CSAREPQGSQETQYF. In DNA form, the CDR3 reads TGCAGTGCTAGAGAGCCCCAGGGCAGTCAAGAGACCCAGTACTTC.

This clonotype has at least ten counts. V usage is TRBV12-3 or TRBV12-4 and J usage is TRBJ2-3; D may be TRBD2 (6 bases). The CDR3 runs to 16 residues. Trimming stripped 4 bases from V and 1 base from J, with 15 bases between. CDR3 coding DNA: TGTGCCAGCAGTTCCCCAGAGGGACTCGGCACAGATACGCAGTATTTT. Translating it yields CASSSPEGLGTDTQYF.

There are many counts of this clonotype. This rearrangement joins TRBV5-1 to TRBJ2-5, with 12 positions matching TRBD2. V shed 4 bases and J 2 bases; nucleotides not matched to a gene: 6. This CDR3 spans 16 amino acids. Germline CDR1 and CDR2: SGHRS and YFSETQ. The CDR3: CASSPRLAGVQETQYF. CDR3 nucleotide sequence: TGCGCCAGCAGCCCTAGACTAGCGGGGGTGCAAGAGACCCAGTACTTC.

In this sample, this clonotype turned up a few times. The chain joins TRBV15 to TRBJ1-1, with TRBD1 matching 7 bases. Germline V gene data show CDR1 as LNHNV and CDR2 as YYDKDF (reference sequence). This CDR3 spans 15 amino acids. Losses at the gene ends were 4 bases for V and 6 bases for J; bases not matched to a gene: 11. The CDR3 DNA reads TGTGCCACCAGCAATACAGGGGAGCGAAGGTCTGAAGCTTTCTTT. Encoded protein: CATSNTGERRSEAFF. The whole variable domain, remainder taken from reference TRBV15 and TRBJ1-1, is DAMVIQNPRYQVTQFGKPVTLSCSQTLNHNVMYWYQQKSSQAPKLLFHYYDKDFNNEADTPDNFQSRRPNTSFCFLDIRSPGLGDTAMYLCATSNTGERRSEAFFGQGTRLTVV.

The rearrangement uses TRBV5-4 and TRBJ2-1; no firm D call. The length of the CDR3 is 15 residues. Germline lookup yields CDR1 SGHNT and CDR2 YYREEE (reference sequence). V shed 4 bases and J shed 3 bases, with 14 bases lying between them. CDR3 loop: CASSLKFEYYNEQFF. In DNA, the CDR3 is TGTGCCAGCAGCCTCAAATTTGAGTACTACAATGAGCAGTTCTTC.

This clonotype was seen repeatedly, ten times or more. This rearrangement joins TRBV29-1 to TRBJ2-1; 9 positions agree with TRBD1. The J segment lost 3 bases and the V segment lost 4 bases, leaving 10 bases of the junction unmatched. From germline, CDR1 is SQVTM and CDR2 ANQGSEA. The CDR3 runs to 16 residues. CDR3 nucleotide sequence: TGCAGCGTTGGCCCCTTCGGGACAGGGAACTACAATGAGCAGTTCTTC. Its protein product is CSVGPFGTGNYNEQFF.

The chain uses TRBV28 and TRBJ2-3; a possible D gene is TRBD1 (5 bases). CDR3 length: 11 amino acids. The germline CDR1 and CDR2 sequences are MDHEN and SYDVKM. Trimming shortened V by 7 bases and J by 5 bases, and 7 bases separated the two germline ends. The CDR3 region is CASKRGDTQYF. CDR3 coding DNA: TGTGCCAGCAAAAGGGGAGATACGCAGTATTTT.

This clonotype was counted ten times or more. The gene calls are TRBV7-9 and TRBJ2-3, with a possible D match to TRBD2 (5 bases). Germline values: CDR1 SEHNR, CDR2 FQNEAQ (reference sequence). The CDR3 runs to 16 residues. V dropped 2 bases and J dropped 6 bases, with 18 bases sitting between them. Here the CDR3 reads CASSLNLNKGGDTQYF. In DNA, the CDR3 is TGTGCCAGCAGCTTAAATCTTAACAAAGGCGGGGATACGCAGTATTTT.

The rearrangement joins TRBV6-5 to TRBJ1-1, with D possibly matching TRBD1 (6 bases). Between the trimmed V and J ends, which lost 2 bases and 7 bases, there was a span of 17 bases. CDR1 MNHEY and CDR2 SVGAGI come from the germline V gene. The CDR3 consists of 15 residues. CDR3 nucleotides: TGTGCCAGCAGTTACACCACTACAGGGAGGGATGAAGCTTTCTTT. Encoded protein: CASSYTTTGRDEAFF.

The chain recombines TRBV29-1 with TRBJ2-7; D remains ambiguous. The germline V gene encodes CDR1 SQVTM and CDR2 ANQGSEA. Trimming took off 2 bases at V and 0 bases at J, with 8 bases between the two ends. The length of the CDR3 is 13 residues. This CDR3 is CSVEPADSYEQYF. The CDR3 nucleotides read TGCAGCGTTGAACCGGCAGACTCCTACGAGCAGTACTTC.

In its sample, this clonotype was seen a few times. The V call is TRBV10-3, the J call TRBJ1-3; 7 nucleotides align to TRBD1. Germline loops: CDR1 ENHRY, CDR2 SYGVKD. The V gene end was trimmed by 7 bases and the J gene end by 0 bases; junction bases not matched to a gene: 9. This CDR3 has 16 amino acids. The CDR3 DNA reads TGTGCCATCATGGGACAGCAAAGGGACTCTGGAAACACCATATATTTT. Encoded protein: CAIMGQQRDSGNTIYF.

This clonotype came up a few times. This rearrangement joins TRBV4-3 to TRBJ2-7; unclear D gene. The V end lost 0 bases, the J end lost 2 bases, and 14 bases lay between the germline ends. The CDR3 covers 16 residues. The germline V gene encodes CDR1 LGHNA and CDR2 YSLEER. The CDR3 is CASSQEGSRSPYEQYF. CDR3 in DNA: TGCGCCAGCAGCCAAGAGGGTAGCAGAAGCCCCTACGAGCAGTACTTC.

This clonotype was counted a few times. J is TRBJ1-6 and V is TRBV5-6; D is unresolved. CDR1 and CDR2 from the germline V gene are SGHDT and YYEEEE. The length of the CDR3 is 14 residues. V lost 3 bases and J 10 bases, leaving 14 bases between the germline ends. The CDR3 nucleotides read TGTGCCAGCAGCTCGCCGCGGCGGAGCTCACCCCTCCACTTT. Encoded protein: CASSSPRRSSPLHF.

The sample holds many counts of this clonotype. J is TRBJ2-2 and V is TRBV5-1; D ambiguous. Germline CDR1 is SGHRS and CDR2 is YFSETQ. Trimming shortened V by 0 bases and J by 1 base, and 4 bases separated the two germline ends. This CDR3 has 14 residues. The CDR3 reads CASSLVVNTGELFF. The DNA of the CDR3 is TGCGCCAGCAGCTTGGTCGTGAACACCGGGGAGCTGTTTTTT.

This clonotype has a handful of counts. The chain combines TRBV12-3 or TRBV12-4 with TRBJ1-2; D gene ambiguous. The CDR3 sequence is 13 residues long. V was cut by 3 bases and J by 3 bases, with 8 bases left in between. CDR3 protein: CASSLRPDYGYTF. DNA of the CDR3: TGTGCCAGCAGTTTGAGGCCCGACTATGGCTACACCTTC.

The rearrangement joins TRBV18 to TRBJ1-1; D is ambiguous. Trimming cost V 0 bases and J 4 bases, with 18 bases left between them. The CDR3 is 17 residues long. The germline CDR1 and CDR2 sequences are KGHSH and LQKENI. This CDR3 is CASSPPSFRGTGTEAFF. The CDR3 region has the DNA TGTGCCAGCTCACCACCCTCTTTCCGCGGTACGGGCACTGAAGCTTTCTTT.

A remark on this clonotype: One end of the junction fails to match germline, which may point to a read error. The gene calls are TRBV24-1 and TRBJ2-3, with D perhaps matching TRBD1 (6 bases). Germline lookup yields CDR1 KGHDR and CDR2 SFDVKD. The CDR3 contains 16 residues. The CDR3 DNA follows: TGTGCCACCAGTGATTCAGGGGAGAAGGGCACAGATACGGAGTATTTT. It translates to CATSDSGEKGTDTEYF.